The clone carrying this T cell receptor (beta chain) was detected only a few times. The sample belongs to a study of blood T cells in healthy people across ages. Study details: There was about one barcoded beta molecule captured by template switching per two T cells.

For the second PCR, which ran for about 6 to 12 cycles, a sample-barcoded 5' primer and a J-beta primer mix were used. Researchers report that a template-switch adaptor with 12 random nucleotides tagged each cDNA molecule. Each CDR3 protein is one row after TCRdb ran MiXCR on the 5' RACE reads. The profile shows fewer than 800,000 distinct CDR3 sequences, under 25% of them singletons. The V gene lost 6 bases and the J gene lost 5 bases, with 10 bases spanning the gap. Germline lookup yields CDR1 DFQATT and CDR2 SNEGSKA (reference sequence). The CDR3 sequence is 12 residues long. Sequencing was done on a sample of blood. This TCR came from a man in his 70s in good health. V gene TRBV20-1 combines with J gene TRBJ2-2, with a tentative D call TRBD2 (6 bases). The CDR3 region has the DNA TGCAGTGCCCCGACTAGGACCGGGGAGCTGTTTTTT. The encoded protein is CSAPTRTGELFF.